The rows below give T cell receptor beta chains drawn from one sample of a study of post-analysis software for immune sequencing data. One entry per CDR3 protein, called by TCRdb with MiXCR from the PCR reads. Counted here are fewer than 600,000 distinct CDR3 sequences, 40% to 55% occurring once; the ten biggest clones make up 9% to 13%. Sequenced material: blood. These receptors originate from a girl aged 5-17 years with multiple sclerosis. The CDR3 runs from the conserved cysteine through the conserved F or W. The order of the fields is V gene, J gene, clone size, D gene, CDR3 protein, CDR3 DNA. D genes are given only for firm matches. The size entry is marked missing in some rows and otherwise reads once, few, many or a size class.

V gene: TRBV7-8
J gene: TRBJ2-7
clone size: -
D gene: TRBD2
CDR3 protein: CASSLAEAGGWFEQYF
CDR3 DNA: TGTGCCAGCAGCTTAGCGGAAGCGGGAGGATGGTTCGAGCAGTACTTC

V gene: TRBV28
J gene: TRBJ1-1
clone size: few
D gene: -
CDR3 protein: CASSSTENTEAFF
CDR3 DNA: TGTGCCAGCAGTTCCACAGAGAACACTGAAGCTTTCTTT

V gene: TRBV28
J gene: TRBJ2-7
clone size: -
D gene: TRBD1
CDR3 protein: CASNPWGTGGYEQYF
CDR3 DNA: TGTGCCAGCAACCCGTGGGGGACAGGGGGCTACGAGCAGTACTTC

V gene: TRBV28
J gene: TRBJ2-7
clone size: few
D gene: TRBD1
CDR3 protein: CASSLGDRDSYEQYF
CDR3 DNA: TGTGCCAGCAGTCTAGGGGACAGGGACTCCTACGAGCAGTACTTC

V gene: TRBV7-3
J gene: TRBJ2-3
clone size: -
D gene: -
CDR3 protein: CASSLTDSGDTQYF
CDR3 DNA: TGTGCCAGCAGCTTAACGGACAGTGGGGATACGCAGTATTTT

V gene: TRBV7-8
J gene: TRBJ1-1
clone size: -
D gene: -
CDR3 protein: CASSLGPVREAFF
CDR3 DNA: TGTGCCAGCAGCTTAGGACCGGTGCGTGAGGCTTTCTTT

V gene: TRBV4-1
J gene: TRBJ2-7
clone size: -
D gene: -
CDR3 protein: CASSQEHLRYEQYF
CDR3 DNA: TGCGCCAGCAGCCAAGAACACTTGAGGTACGAGCAGTACTTC

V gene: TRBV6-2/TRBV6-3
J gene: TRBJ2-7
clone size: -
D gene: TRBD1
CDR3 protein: CASSQIDRGLSYEQYF
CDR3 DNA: TGTGCCAGCAGTCAGATCGACAGGGGGCTCTCCTACGAGCAGTACTTC

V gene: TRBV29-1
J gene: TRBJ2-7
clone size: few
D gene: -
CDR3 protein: CSVKNGPGPYEQYF
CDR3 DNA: TGCAGCGTAAAAAATGGGCCGGGACCCTACGAGCAGTACTTC

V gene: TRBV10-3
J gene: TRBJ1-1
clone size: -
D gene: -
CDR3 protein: CAIRLGQHTEAFF
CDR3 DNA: TGTGCCATCAGATTAGGACAGCACACTGAAGCTTTCTTT

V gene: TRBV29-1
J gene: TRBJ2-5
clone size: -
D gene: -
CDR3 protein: CSVDGQWMGETQYF
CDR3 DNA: TGCAGCGTTGACGGTCAGTGGATGGGCGAGACCCAGTACTTC

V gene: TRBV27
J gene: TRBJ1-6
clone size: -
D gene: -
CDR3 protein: CASSLSEVDSPLHF
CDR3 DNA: TGTGCCAGCAGTCTATCGGAGGTCGATTCACCCCTCCACTTT

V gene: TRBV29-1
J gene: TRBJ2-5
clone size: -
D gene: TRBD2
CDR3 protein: CSVEGLGRVETQYF
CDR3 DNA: TGCAGCGTTGAAGGACTAGGGAGGGTGGAGACCCAGTACTTC

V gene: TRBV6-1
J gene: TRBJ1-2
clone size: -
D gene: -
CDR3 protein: CASSLTWRISGLGSYTF
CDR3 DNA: TGTGCCAGCAGTCTAACCTGGCGGATTTCTGGTTTGGGAAGCTACACCTTC

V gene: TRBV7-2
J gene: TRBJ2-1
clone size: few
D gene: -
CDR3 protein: CASSPGQGTYNEQFF
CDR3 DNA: TGTGCCAGCAGCCCGGGTCAGGGGACCTACAATGAGCAGTTCTTC

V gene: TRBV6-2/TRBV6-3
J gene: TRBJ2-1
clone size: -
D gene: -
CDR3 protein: CASSRDGGTDNEQFF
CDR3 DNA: TGTGCCAGCAGCCGAGATGGCGGGACGGACAATGAGCAGTTCTTC

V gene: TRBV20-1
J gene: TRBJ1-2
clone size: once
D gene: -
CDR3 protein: CSAAVGNYGYTF
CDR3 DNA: TGCAGTGCCGCCGTAGGAAACTATGGCTACACCTTC

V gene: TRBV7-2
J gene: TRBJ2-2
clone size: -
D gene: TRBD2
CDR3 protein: CASSWGLARQNTGELFF
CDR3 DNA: TGTGCCAGCAGCTGGGGACTAGCGCGACAGAACACCGGGGAGCTGTTTTTT

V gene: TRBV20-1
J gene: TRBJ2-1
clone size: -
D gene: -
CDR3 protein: CSAYIPVTELHEQFF
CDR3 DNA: TGCAGTGCTTACATCCCGGTCACCGAGTTGCATGAGCAGTTCTTC

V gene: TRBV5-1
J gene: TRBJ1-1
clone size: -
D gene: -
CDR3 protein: CASSLGENLDTEAFF
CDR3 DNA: TGCGCCAGCAGCCTGGGAGAAAATTTGGACACTGAAGCTTTCTTT

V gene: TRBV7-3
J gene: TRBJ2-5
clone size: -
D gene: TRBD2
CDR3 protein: CASSLRRLAGETQYF
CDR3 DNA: TGTGCCAGCAGCTTGCGAAGACTAGCCGGGGAGACCCAGTACTTC

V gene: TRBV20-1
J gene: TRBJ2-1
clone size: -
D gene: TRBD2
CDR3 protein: CSARKARRERNEQFF
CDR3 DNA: TGCAGTGCTAGAAAGGCTCGGCGGGAGCGTAATGAGCAGTTCTTC

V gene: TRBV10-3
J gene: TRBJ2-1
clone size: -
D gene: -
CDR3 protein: CAISESGNNEQFF
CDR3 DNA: TGTGCCATCAGTGAGTCCGGCAACAATGAGCAGTTCTTC

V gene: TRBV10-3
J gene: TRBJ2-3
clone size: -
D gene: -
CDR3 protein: CAVTRGDTQYF
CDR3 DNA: TGTGCCGTCACGCGAGGGGATACGCAGTATTTT

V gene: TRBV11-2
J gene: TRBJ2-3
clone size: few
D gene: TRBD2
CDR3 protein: CASSLNSGPFDTQYF
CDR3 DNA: TGTGCCAGCAGCTTGAATAGCGGGCCCTTTGATACGCAGTATTTT

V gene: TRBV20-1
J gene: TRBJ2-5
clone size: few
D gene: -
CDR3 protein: CSANPRDGQETQYF
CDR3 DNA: TGCAGTGCAAACCCCCGGGACGGACAAGAGACCCAGTACTTC

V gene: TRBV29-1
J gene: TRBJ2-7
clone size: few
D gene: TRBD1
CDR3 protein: CSVATGSSYEQYF
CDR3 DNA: TGCAGCGTTGCGACAGGGAGCTCCTACGAGCAGTACTTC

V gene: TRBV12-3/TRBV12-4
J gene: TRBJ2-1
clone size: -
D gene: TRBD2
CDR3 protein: CACRSGSDNEQFF
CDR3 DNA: TGTGCCTGCAGGAGCGGGAGTGACAATGAGCAGTTCTTC

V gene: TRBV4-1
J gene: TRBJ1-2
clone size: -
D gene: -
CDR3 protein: CASSPNTGDRYNYGYTF
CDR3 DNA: TGCGCCAGCAGCCCGAATACGGGGGACCGCTATAACTATGGCTACACCTTC

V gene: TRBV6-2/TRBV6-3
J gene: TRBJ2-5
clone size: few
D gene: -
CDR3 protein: CASSWDRGVEEQYF
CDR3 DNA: TGTGCCAGCAGCTGGGACCGGGGAGTGGAAGAGCAGTACTTC

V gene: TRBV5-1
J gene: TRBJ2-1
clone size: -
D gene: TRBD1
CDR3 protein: CASSRTGEGHEQFF
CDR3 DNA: TGCGCCAGCAGCAGGACAGGGGAGGGGCACGAGCAGTTCTTC

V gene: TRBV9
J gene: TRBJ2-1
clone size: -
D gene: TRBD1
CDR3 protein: CASNRGRGCNGQFF
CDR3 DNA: TGTGCCAGTAACAGGGGTCGAGGGTGCAATGGGCAGTTCTTC